The 4 T cell receptor beta chains given below trace back to one sample, sequenced in a study of blood T cell repertoires in COVID-19. TCRdb's copy holds only in-frame clones and misses some; the assay was immunoSEQ multiplex PCR. The data show tens of thousands of clones, approximately 79% seen once. The material sequenced was peripheral blood. These receptors all come from a man in his sixties with active or convalescent COVID-19.

This clone was seen just once. The V call is TRBV5-4, the J call TRBJ2-3; 8 nucleotides align to TRBD2. V gave up 1 base and J gave up 6 bases; unmatched junction bases: 10. CDR3 length: 16 amino acids. Germline values: CDR1 SGHNT, CDR2 YYREEE (reference sequence). The CDR3 is CASSLSAGGARDTQYF. The CDR3 bases are TGTGCCAGCAGCTTGTCCGCGGGGGGCGCCCGCGATACGCAGTATTTT.

The J gene is TRBJ1-1, the V gene TRBV10-3, with D hard to call. CDR3 length equals 12 residues. V dropped 4 bases and J dropped 4 bases, with 7 bases sitting between them. Germline assignment: CDR1 ENHRY and CDR2 SYGVKD. The DNA for the CDR3 is TGTGCCATCAGTGCGGCGGCCACTGAAGCTTTCTTT. It encodes CAISAAATEAFF.

The V call is TRBV30, the J call TRBJ1-1, with D hard to call. V gave up 0 bases and J gave up 6 bases, with 11 bases separating them. This CDR3 spans 13 amino acids. Per germline, CDR1 GTSNPN and CDR2 SVGIG (reference sequence). In DNA form, the CDR3 reads TGTGCCTGGAGTGTATCAAAACACGCTGAAGCTTTCTTT. Protein product: CAWSVSKHAEAFF.

The V gene is TRBV4-2, the J gene TRBJ1-2; the D is unclear. The germline gives CDR1 LGHNA, CDR2 YNFKEQ. V lost 0 bases and J lost 4, with 12 bases in between. This CDR3 has 15 residues. CDR3 nucleotides: TGTGCCAGCAGCCAAGAGTGGGGAGGGCTCTATGGCTACACCTTC. Its translation is CASSQEWGGLYGYTF.